A selection of T cell receptor beta chains follows, all from one sample in a study of blood T cell repertoires in COVID-19. Measured with immunoSEQ multiplex PCR; TCRdb has only the in-frame clones, and not every one. The table shows about 27,000 clones, with around 86% occurring only once. The sequencing input was peripheral blood. All receptors come from a man aged 65 to 79 with acute or convalescent COVID-19. Each CDR3 is given with its conserved first and last residue. Each record gives: J gene, D gene, V gene, CDR3 length, clone size, CDR3 protein, CDR3 DNA. The D gene is left open where the match is weak. Where a row states a size, it is once, few, many or the class of an expanded clone; other rows omit it.

TRBJ2-7	TRBD1	TRBV6-2/TRBV6-3	15	.	CASTPVRTGFYEQYF	TGTGCCAGCACCCCCGTCAGGACAGGCTTCTACGAGCAGTACTTC
TRBJ1-2	.	TRBV15	14	.	CATSRSGTGYGYTF	TGTGCCACCAGCAGGTCAGGGACTGGCTATGGCTACACCTTC
TRBJ2-2	.	TRBV5-5	13	once	CASSADSTGELFF	TGTGCCAGCAGTGCGGACAGCACCGGGGAGCTGTTTTTT
TRBJ2-7	TRBD1	TRBV19	14	.	CASRSTRTGAEQYF	TGTGCCAGTAGGTCGACCAGAACAGGGGCCGAGCAGTACTTC
TRBJ1-1	.	TRBV12-3/TRBV12-4	13	.	CASSLGRQTEAFF	TGTGCCAGCAGTTTAGGGAGACAGACTGAAGCTTTCTTT
TRBJ1-1	TRBD1	TRBV2	14	.	CASNQQGLNTEAFF	TGTGCCAGCAATCAACAGGGGCTAAACACTGAAGCTTTCTTT
TRBJ1-1	TRBD1	TRBV11-2	15	.	CASSFGAGGDTEAFF	TGTGCCAGCAGCTTTGGGGCAGGGGGCGACACTGAAGCTTTCTTT
TRBJ2-5	.	TRBV24-1	14	.	CATRGRGSQETQYF	TGTGCCACCAGGGGGCGGGGCAGCCAAGAGACCCAGTACTTC
TRBJ1-3	TRBD1	TRBV6-5	14	.	CASSRTGLTNTIYF	TGTGCCAGCAGTCGGACAGGGCTGACGAACACCATATATTTT
TRBJ2-1	.	TRBV21-1	17	few	CASRKPIAGSLDNEQFF	TGTGCCAGCAGGAAGCCAATAGCGGGCTCTCTCGACAATGAGCAGTTCTTC
TRBJ2-2	TRBD2	TRBV20-1	19	.	CSASPMRGLAGAYTGELFF	TGCAGTGCCAGTCCTATGAGAGGGCTAGCGGGAGCGTACACCGGGGAGCTGTTTTTT
TRBJ2-3	TRBD1	TRBV19	14	.	CASSKGTVTDTQYF	TGTGCCAGTAGTAAGGGGACAGTCACAGATACGCAGTATTTT
TRBJ2-2	.	TRBV18	14	once	CASSQDNQVGELFF	TGTGCCAGCTCGCAGGACAATCAGGTCGGGGAGCTGTTTTTT
TRBJ2-1	TRBD1	TRBV11-3	13	.	CASRGQGNNEQFF	TGTGCCAGCAGAGGACAGGGGAACAATGAGCAGTTCTTC
TRBJ1-1	TRBD1	TRBV5-1	14	.	CASSAIGDREEAFF	TGCGCCAGCAGCGCTATTGGGGACAGGGAGGAAGCTTTCTTT
TRBJ1-4	.	TRBV3-1/TRBV3-2	15	.	CASSLPDRGNEKLFF	TGTGCCAGCAGCCTCCCGGACAGAGGTAATGAAAAACTGTTTTTT
TRBJ1-5	TRBD1	TRBV27	16	.	CASRLRGQYSNQPQHF	TGTGCCAGCAGGCTCCGGGGACAGTATAGCAATCAGCCCCAGCATTTT
TRBJ2-1	TRBD2	TRBV7-8	15	.	CASSLGRDYYNEQFF	TGTGCCAGCAGCTTAGGACGGGACTACTACAATGAGCAGTTCTTC
TRBJ2-1	.	TRBV10-3	16	.	CAISESWQGSYNEQFF	TGTGCCATCAGTGAGTCGTGGCAGGGCTCCTACAATGAGCAGTTCTTC
TRBJ2-7	TRBD2	TRBV29-1	13	.	CSAQAGAGDEQYF	TGCAGCGCCCAAGCTGGGGCGGGGGACGAGCAGTACTTC
TRBJ2-7	.	TRBV5-1	18	.	CASSSAGGRPGGDYEQYF	TGCGCCAGCAGCAGCGCCGGAGGGCGTCCGGGCGGGGATTACGAGCAGTACTTC
TRBJ2-1	TRBD2	TRBV28	16	.	CASNVSGRGSYNEQFF	TGTGCCAGCAATGTTAGCGGGAGGGGTTCCTACAATGAGCAGTTCTTC
TRBJ1-1	.	TRBV12-3/TRBV12-4	13	.	CASTPTLVSEAFF	TGTGCCAGCACCCCTACTTTAGTGTCTGAAGCTTTCTTT
TRBJ2-1	.	TRBV3-1/TRBV3-2	13	.	CASSRRGVNEQFF	TGTGCCAGCAGCCGAAGGGGTGTCAATGAGCAGTTCTTC
TRBJ2-3	.	TRBV19	16	.	CASSIGISTSTDTQYF	TGTGCCAGTAGTATCGGTATCTCTACTAGCACAGATACGCAGTATTTT
TRBJ1-4	.	TRBV28	15	.	CASSLPGGLYEKLFF	TGTGCCAGCAGTTTACCCGGTGGGCTTTATGAAAAACTGTTTTTT
TRBJ2-1	TRBD2	TRBV6-5	13	.	CASRGLASNEQFF	TGTGCCAGCAGGGGACTAGCGTCGAATGAGCAGTTCTTC
TRBJ2-1	TRBD1	TRBV4-1	15	.	CASSDPGQGHNEQFF	TGCGCCAGCAGTGACCCGGGACAGGGTCACAATGAGCAGTTCTTC
TRBJ2-5	TRBD2	TRBV10-3	17	once	CAISPGMAGGGQETQYF	TGTGCCATCAGTCCCGGGATGGCGGGAGGGGGCCAAGAGACCCAGTACTTC